This T cell receptor (beta chain) was retrieved from a study of blood T cells in healthy people across ages. Using a J-beta primer mix together with a sample-barcoded 5' primer, a second PCR was run for about 6 to 12 cycles. The template-switch adaptor, which had 12 random nucleotides, put a tag on each cDNA molecule. TCRdb called the 5' RACE reads again in MiXCR, with one record for every CDR3 protein. The table lists 1.5 million to 2 million distinct CDR3 sequences, roughly a third of them singletons. In its sample, this clonotype was seen many times. This clonotype originated in a woman in her twenties or thirties in good health. The sequenced sample was blood.

CDR3 sequence (DNA): TGTGCCAGCAATAAAGACGGTGGGGGCAATCAGCCCCAGCATTTT. It encodes CASNKDGGGNQPQHF. This chain joins TRBV12-3 or TRBV12-4 and TRBJ1-5; no reliable D call. V was pared by 7 bases and J by 2 bases, with 15 bases between. The CDR3 extends over 15 amino acids.